The source of this TCR beta chain is a study of shared clonotypes between healthy human individuals. For the study at large: In total, the donors were two women and a few men aged 18 to 49. Notes on the study in general: Sequencing depth was expected to influence donor clonotype sharing. Some naive CD4 clonotypes, about 5.5%, turned up in common across several donors.

Genomic DNA of every subset was divided equally among multiple immunoSEQ plates. Clones were read by immunoSEQ multiplex PCR, and TCRdb kept only the in-frame ones, dropping some. The sample carries some 2.1 million clones, over 85% recorded once. V trimming: 4 bases; J trimming: 1 base; junction bases outside the gene matches: 7. CDR3 size: 15 residues. Germline CDR1 and CDR2: SQVTM and ANQGSEA. Comments on this clone: What it binds is not known.

The V call is TRBV29-1, the J call TRBJ2-5; 9 bases are a match to TRBD1. Source material: naive CD4+ T cells sorted from blood. Described subset: CD45RA+ positively selected. The TCR sequence derives from a man younger than 35 in good health. CDR3 sequence (DNA): TGCAGCGTTGGACCCCCGACAGGGGGCCAAGAGACCCAGTACTTC. This sequence encodes CSVGPPTGGQETQYF.